The 26 T cell receptor beta chains below were found in one sample sequenced in a study of long-term antiretroviral therapy in people with HIV. The assay, immunoSEQ v3.0, was run at survey level. The repertoire was sequenced with immunoSEQ multiplex PCR; TCRdb's copy has only in-frame clones and lacks some. The repertoire consists of 25,000 to 30,000 clones, with approximately 88% occurring once and the leading ten covering roughly 4%. Sequencing was performed on unsorted PBMCs, taken 0.5 years after starting antiretroviral therapy. These receptors were taken from a woman in her late teens or twenties with HIV.

The chain joins TRBV2 to TRBJ1-1; a possible D gene is TRBD1 (5 bases). The CDR3 totals 15 residues. Germline V gene data show CDR1 as SNHLY and CDR2 as FYNNEI. CDR3 residues: CEQRAPPLGVTEAFF. As DNA, the CDR3 is TGTGAACAAAGGGCCCCACCCCTGGGGGTCACTGAAGCTTTCTTT. Drawing the rest from reference TRBV2 and TRBJ1-1, the complete variable domain is EPEVTQTPSHQVTQMGQEVILRCVPISNHLYFYWYRQILGQKVEFLVSFYNNEISEKSEIFDDQFSVERPDGSNFTLKIRSTKLEDSAMYFCEQRAPPLGVTEAFFGQGTRLTVV.

This chain connects TRBV4-1 to TRBJ1-4; weak D call: TRBD1 (6 bases). The CDR3 covers 14 residues. V lost 4 bases, J lost 7 bases, and 13 bases lay in between. Germline V gene lookup returns CDR1 MGHRA and CDR2 YSYEKL. The CDR3 nucleotides are TGCGCCAGCAGCCGAGTGGCAGGGGTTGAAAAACTGTTTTTT. As protein: CASSRVAGVEKLFF.

The CDR3 nucleotides read TGTGCCAGCAGCTTGTTGAAAGTCTCTGGAAACACCATATATTTT. Translating it yields CASSLLKVSGNTIYF. The chain couples TRBV7-8 to TRBJ1-3; D ambiguous. The germline V gene has CDR1 SGHVS and CDR2 FQNEAQ. V gave up 3 bases and J gave up 0 bases, with 9 bases separating them. This CDR3 has 15 residues.

The rearrangement uses TRBV4-2 and TRBJ1-2; 9 nucleotides align to TRBD1. Germline V gene sequence: CDR1 LGHNA, CDR2 YNFKEQ. This CDR3 is built from 15 residues. V trimming: 3 bases; J trimming: 8 bases; junction bases outside the gene matches: 10. The CDR3 protein is CASSQADRTGVGYTF. DNA of the CDR3: TGTGCCAGCAGCCAGGCGGATCGGACAGGGGTCGGCTACACCTTC.

The CDR3 spells CASSLSLTGHGANVLTF. For the CDR3, the DNA is TGTGCCAGCAGTTTATCCCTGACAGGCCACGGGGCCAACGTCCTGACTTTC. This chain uses TRBV28 with TRBJ2-6, with D possibly TRBD1 on 6 matching bases. Between the trimmed V and J ends, which lost 1 base and 4 bases, there was a span of 14 bases. CDR3 length: 17 residues. Germline V gives CDR1 MDHEN, CDR2 SYDVKM.

This clone is labeled as medium-sized (0.01 to 0.1%). The V call is TRBV11-2, the J call TRBJ2-7; D ambiguous. V gave up 3 bases and J gave up 4 bases, with 10 bases separating them. Germline V CDR1 and CDR2: SGHAT, FQNNGV. This CDR3 has 13 residues. CDR3 nucleotide sequence: TGTGCCAGCAGCTTTTCAATCCCTTACGAGCAGTACTTC. Its protein is CASSFSIPYEQYF.

The chain has TRBV2 and TRBJ2-5; 14 nucleotides agree with TRBD2. The J segment lost 4 bases and the V segment lost 8 bases, leaving 3 bases of the junction unmatched. From germline, CDR1 is SNHLY and CDR2 FYNNEI. The CDR3 loop spans 14 amino acids. CDR3 bases: TGTGCCAGCGGGACTAGCGGGAGCGTAGAGACCCAGTACTTC. Translation: CASGTSGSVETQYF.

This rearrangement joins TRBV19 to TRBJ2-7; TRBD2 matches 11 bases. Germline CDR1 LNHDA, CDR2 SQIVND (reference sequence). The junction had 7 bases not matched to a gene; V was cut back by 5 bases and J by 4 bases. This CDR3 is built from 15 residues. CDR3 sequence: CASSSLAGGRYEQYF. In nucleotides, the CDR3 is TGTGCCAGTAGTTCCCTAGCGGGAGGCAGGTACGAGCAGTACTTC. Based on the CDR3 plus reference TRBV19 and TRBJ2-7, the full variable domain is DGGITQSPKYLFRKEGQNVTLSCEQNLNHDAMYWYRQDPGQGLRLIYYSQIVNDFQKGDIAEGYSVSREKKESFPLTVTSAQKNPTAFYLCASSSLAGGRYEQYFGPGTRLTVT.

V usage is TRBV7-2 and J usage is TRBJ2-7, with D unclear. Germline V gives CDR1 SGHTA, CDR2 FQGNSA. Trimming pared 1 base from V and 3 bases from J, leaving 10 bases between. CDR3 size: 14 residues. The CDR3 region has the DNA TGTGCCAGCAGCTTAGAGGGCACTATCTACGAGCAGTACTTC. It codes for CASSLEGTIYEQYF.

The chain recombines TRBV27 with TRBJ2-1; no definite D call. Per the germline V gene, CDR1 is MNHEY and CDR2 is SMNVEV (reference sequence). There are 11 residues in the CDR3. The V and J ends lost 2 bases and 6 bases respectively, with 2 bases between them. This chain's CDR3 is CASSLGNEQFF. DNA for the CDR3: TGTGCCAGCAGTTTAGGCAATGAGCAGTTCTTC.

The chain carries TRBV5-1 and TRBJ2-7, with D perhaps matching TRBD1 or TRBD2 (6 bases each). V lost 0 bases, J lost 1 base, and 11 bases lay in between. The CDR3 is 15 residues long. Germline values: CDR1 SGHRS, CDR2 YFSETQ. The CDR3 nucleotides read TGCGCCAGCAGCTTGGGAACAGGGAGGTCCTACGAGCAGTACTTC. Amino acids: CASSLGTGRSYEQYF.

The rearrangement links TRBV6-5 to TRBJ1-2, with unresolved D. Trimming cost V 5 bases and J 0 bases, with 7 bases left between them. The germline gives CDR1 MNHEY, CDR2 SVGAGI. CDR3 size: 13 residues. The CDR3 DNA is TGTGCCAGCAGTCAAACTCCTAACTATGGCTACACCTTC. Protein product: CASSQTPNYGYTF.

The chain employs TRBV27 and TRBJ2-3, with 8 bases matching TRBD2. V lost 8 bases to trimming and J lost 5 bases; unmatched junction nucleotides: 12. The CDR3 is made up of 15 amino acids. Germline values: CDR1 MNHEY, CDR2 SMNVEV (reference sequence). CDR3 DNA sequence: TGTGCCAGCCTAAGCGCTAGCGGGTATCAAGATACGCAGTATTTT. Encoded protein: CASLSASGYQDTQYF.

This chain joins TRBV7-2 and TRBJ2-5; possible D gene TRBD1, 6 bases. V was trimmed by 5 bases and J by 4 bases, leaving 14 bases between them. The germline CDR1 and CDR2 sequences are SGHTA and FQGNSA. The CDR3 extends over 14 amino acids. CDR3 DNA: TGTGCCAGCAGCCCTACAGGGAGAGGAGAGACCCAGTACTTC. Translation gives CASSPTGRGETQYF. Using reference TRBV7-2 and TRBJ2-5 for the parts outside the CDR3, the full variable domain is GAGVSQSPSNKVTEKGKDVELRCDPISGHTALYWYRQSLGQGLEFLIYFQGNSAPDKSGLPSDRFSAERTGGSVSTLTIQRTQQEDSAVYLCASSPTGRGETQYFGPGTRLLVL.

By its share, this clone is medium-sized (0.01 to 0.1%). The chain uses TRBV7-8 and TRBJ2-1; 10 positions match TRBD2. V lost 5 bases, J lost 9 bases, and 7 bases stayed unmatched. This CDR3 region has 14 residues. CDR1 and CDR2 from the germline V gene are SGHVS and FQNEAQ. The CDR3 DNA is TGTGCCAGCAGCGAGCTAGCGGGAGTTGGTGAGCAGTTCTTC. Protein sequence: CASSELAGVGEQFF.

The CDR3 region is CASSKSLKTGIGPYEQYF. CDR3 in DNA: TGTGCCAGCAGCAAATCCCTTAAGACAGGGATTGGCCCCTACGAGCAGTACTTC. The chain recombines TRBV21-1 with TRBJ2-7; the tabulated D call, TRBD1, remains unverified against the DNA. TRBV21-1 is reported as a pseudogene. The CDR3 is 18 amino acids.

This chain joins TRBV9 and TRBJ2-1; D is perhaps TRBD1 or TRBD2 (5 bases each). The germline V gene encodes CDR1 SGDLS and CDR2 YYNGEE. The germline V and J ends were trimmed by 4 bases and 10 bases, with 21 bases remaining between them. The CDR3 contains 15 residues. CDR3 sequence (DNA): TGTGCCAGCAGCCTCTCGAGAGGGGTGGGGGTCGAGCAGTTCTTC. It codes for CASSLSRGVGVEQFF.

The chain has TRBV5-6 and TRBJ2-3, with a weak D call TRBD2 (6 bases). Germline V gene lookup returns CDR1 SGHDT and CDR2 YYEEEE. The CDR3 runs to 15 residues. With 4 bases removed from V and 0 bases from J, the gap between germline ends came to 12 bases. The CDR3 loop reads CASSPLAVSTDTQYF. CDR3 DNA: TGTGCCAGCAGCCCCTTAGCGGTTAGCACAGATACGCAGTATTTT.

V and J are TRBV9 and TRBJ2-1; TRBD2 is a possible D gene (5 bases). CDR3 length: 14 amino acids. Germline CDR1 SGDLS, CDR2 YYNGEE. Trimming removed 0 bases from V and 12 bases from J, with 16 bases in between. Here the CDR3 reads CASSVVGSSVRQFF. The CDR3 DNA follows: TGTGCCAGCAGCGTAGTTGGGAGTTCGGTCAGGCAGTTCTTC. The complete variable domain, with remaining parts taken from reference TRBV9 and TRBJ2-1, reads DSGVTQTPKHLITATGQRVTLRCSPRSGDLSVYWYQQSLDQGLQFLIQYYNGEERAKGNILERFSAQQFPDLHSELNLSSLELGDSALYFCASSVVGSSVRQFFGPGTRLTVL.

V usage is TRBV25-1 and J usage is TRBJ1-4; D remains ambiguous. V lost 2 bases, J lost 0 bases, and 4 bases lay in between. Germline V lookup: CDR1 MGHDK, CDR2 SYGVNS. The CDR3 consists of 14 residues. CDR3 in amino acids: CASSETATNEKLFF. The CDR3 coding sequence is TGTGCCAGCAGTGAAACAGCAACTAATGAAAAACTGTTTTTT.

The V and J genes are TRBV6-6 and TRBJ2-1, with D maybe TRBD1 (7 bases). The CDR3 is 15 amino acids. The V end was cut by 7 bases, the J end by 6 bases, with 19 bases between. In germline, CDR1 is MNHNY, CDR2 SVGAGI (reference sequence). The CDR3 protein is CASKGRTGQVNEQFF. CDR3 in DNA: TGTGCCAGCAAAGGGAGGACAGGTCAAGTCAATGAGCAGTTCTTC.

The chain couples TRBV19 to TRBJ2-6, with D uncertain. Germline CDR1 LNHDA, CDR2 SQIVND (reference sequence). The CDR3 spans 15 residues. Trimming stripped 3 bases from V and 1 base from J, with 7 bases between. This CDR3 reads CASSIKQSGANVLTF. The CDR3, as DNA: TGTGCCAGTAGTATCAAACAGTCTGGGGCCAACGTCCTGACTTTC.

The V call is TRBV4-1, the J call TRBJ2-6; maybe TRBD1 (6 bases). The germline V and J ends were trimmed by 7 bases and 0 bases, with 16 bases remaining between them. This CDR3 has 17 amino acids. Germline V gives CDR1 MGHRA, CDR2 YSYEKL. As DNA, the CDR3 is TGCGCCAGCAAGTTGGGGGCAGGGCCCTCTGGGGCCAACGTCCTGACTTTC. The encoded protein is CASKLGAGPSGANVLTF.

The chain joins TRBV5-1 to TRBJ2-7; 11 bases align to TRBD2. Germline V gene sequence: CDR1 SGHRS, CDR2 YFSETQ. The V and J ends lost 1 base and 0 bases, in that order; junction bases with no gene match: 0. The CDR3 spans 15 residues. The CDR3 region has the DNA TGCGCCAGCAGCTTGACTAGCGGGAGCTCCTACGAGCAGTACTTC. It is translated as CASSLTSGSSYEQYF.

The rearrangement links TRBV5-1 to TRBJ1-2; tentatively, D is TRBD1 (6 bases). Germline assignment: CDR1 SGHRS and CDR2 YFSETQ. The CDR3 is 15 amino acids. V was shortened by 3 bases and J by 9 bases, with 21 bases between the two germline ends. CDR3 sequence (DNA): TGCGCCAGCAGCTCCCTTACCGGGACACCAGGGAGCTACACCTTC. Protein: CASSSLTGTPGSYTF.

The chain is built from TRBV4-1 and TRBJ2-2; TRBD2 might be the D (5 bases). V lost 1 base to trimming and J lost 5 bases, with 14 bases between them. This CDR3 has 16 amino acids. CDR1 and CDR2 (germline): MGHRA, YSYEKL. CDR3 coding DNA: TGCGCCAGCAGCCAAGGGAGGCGAACGGGGACCGGGGAGCTGTTTTTT. Protein sequence: CASSQGRRTGTGELFF.